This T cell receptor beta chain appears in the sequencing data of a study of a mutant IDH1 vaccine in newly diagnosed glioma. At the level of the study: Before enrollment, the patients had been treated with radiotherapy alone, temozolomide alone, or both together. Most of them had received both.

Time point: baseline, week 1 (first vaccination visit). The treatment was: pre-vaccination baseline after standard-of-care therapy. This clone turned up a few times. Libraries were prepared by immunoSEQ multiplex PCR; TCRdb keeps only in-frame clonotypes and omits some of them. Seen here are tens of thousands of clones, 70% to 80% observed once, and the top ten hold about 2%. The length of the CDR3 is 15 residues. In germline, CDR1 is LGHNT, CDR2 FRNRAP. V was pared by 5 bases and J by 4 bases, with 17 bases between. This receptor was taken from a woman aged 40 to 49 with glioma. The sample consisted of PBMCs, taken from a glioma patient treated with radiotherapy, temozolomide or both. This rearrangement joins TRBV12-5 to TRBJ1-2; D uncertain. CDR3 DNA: TGTGCTAGTGGTGACTTAGGGAAGTACTTCTATGGCTACACCTTC. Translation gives CASGDLGKYFYGYTF.